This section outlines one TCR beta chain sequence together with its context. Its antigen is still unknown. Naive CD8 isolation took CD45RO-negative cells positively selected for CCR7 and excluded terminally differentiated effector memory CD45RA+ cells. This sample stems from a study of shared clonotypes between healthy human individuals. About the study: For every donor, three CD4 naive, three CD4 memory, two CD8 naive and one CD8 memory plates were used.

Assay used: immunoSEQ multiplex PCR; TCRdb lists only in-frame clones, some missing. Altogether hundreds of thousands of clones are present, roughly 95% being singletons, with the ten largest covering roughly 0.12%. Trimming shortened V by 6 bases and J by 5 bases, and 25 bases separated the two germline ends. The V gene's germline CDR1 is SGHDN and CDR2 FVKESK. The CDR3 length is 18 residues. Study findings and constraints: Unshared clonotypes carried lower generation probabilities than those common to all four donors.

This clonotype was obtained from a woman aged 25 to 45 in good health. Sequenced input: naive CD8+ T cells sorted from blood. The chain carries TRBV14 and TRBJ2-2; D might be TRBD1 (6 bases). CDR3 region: CASSQEPYREGWTGELFF. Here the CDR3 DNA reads TGTGCCAGCAGTCAGGAACCATACAGGGAAGGATGGACCGGGGAGCTGTTTTTT.